One sample yielded the 14 T cell receptor beta chains listed below, sequenced in a study of shared clonotypes between healthy human individuals (TCRdb year 2020). CD8 naive samples consisted of CD45RO-negative cells that were positively selected for CCR7, yielding a CD45RA+CCR7+ population without TemRA cells. Libraries were built with the immunoSEQ multiplex PCR assay. What TCRdb holds here is the immuneACCESS table cut down to in-frame rearrangements. Part of the clones is not present; checked against another copy, under half of the missing clones reflect an unresolved V gene, and the others are unexplained. This sample has 1.5 million to 2.5 million clones in its table, and around 96% of those were observed once. The ten largest clones capture less than 1.5% of the sample. Sequencing was done on a sample of naive CD8+ T cells sorted from blood. The cell subset or site label, read with the paper, signifies: CD45RA+CCR7+. Receptors originate from a man aged 18 to 29 in good health.

V is TRBV10-3 and J is TRBJ2-4, with 13 bases fitting TRBD2. Per the germline V gene, CDR1 is ENHRY and CDR2 is SYGVKD. This CDR3 comprises 19 residues. Germline trimming cut 0 bases from V and 8 bases from J; bases unmatched to any gene: 13. The CDR3 protein is CAISESGELAGGHRDIQYF. The CDR3 coding sequence is TGTGCCATCAGTGAGTCAGGAGAACTAGCGGGGGGGCATAGGGACATTCAGTACTTC.

The V call is TRBV6-5, the J call TRBJ2-3; D ambiguous. CDR1 is MNHEY and CDR2 is SVGAGI in the germline V gene. The CDR3 is 11 amino acids. Deletions cut 7 bases from V and 3 bases from J, with 5 bases between. CDR3 in amino acids: CASTSTDTQYF. The CDR3 DNA reads TGTGCCAGCACTAGTACAGATACGCAGTATTTT.

This sequence joins TRBV6-1 and TRBJ2-7; the D gene is possibly TRBD2 (5 bases). The germline CDR1 and CDR2 sequences are MNHNS and SASEGT. The CDR3 totals 14 residues. V was pared by 4 bases and J by 3 bases, with 13 bases between. In DNA form, the CDR3 reads TGTGCCAGCAGTGTCCTGGTCGGGAACTACGAGCAGTACTTC. Translated: CASSVLVGNYEQYF.

The CDR3 region is CASSSTGADGYTF. CDR3 in DNA: TGTGCCAGCAGCAGTACAGGGGCGGATGGCTACACCTTC. The chain uses TRBV28 and TRBJ1-2; 7 bases are shared with TRBD1. Germline assignment: CDR1 MDHEN and CDR2 SYDVKM. This CDR3 spans 13 amino acids. The junction had 7 bases not matched to a gene; V was cut back by 6 bases and J by 6 bases.

The rearrangement links TRBV25-1 to TRBJ2-7, with D possibly matching TRBD2 (5 bases). CDR3 length: 11 residues. V lost 5 bases and J lost 5, with 7 bases in between. Looked up from germline, CDR1 is MGHDK and CDR2 is SYGVNS. CDR3 in DNA: TGTGCCAGCAGTTTGGGAGACGAGCAGTACTTC. It codes for CASSLGDEQYF.

This chain joins TRBV21-1 and TRBJ1-5. TRBV21-1 is a listed pseudogene. The CDR3 extends over 15 amino acids. CDR3 nucleotide sequence: TGTGCCAGCAGCAAGTTGCGGGGTATCAATCAGCCCCAGCATTTT. Residues: CASSKLRGINQPQHF.

This clone has just one count. The chain links TRBV5-1 to TRBJ2-7, with D possibly TRBD2 on 5 matching bases. This CDR3 is built from 14 residues. From germline, CDR1 is SGHRS and CDR2 YFSETQ. The ends were cut back, 2 bases at V and 3 bases at J, with 12 bases in the middle. CDR3 DNA sequence: TGCGCCAGCAGCTTCCGGACGGGAAACTACGAGCAGTACTTC. Encoded protein: CASSFRTGNYEQYF.

This clone has a single count. V gene TRBV10-2 combines with J gene TRBJ1-1, with D tentatively TRBD1 (5 bases). This CDR3 is 14 amino acids long. Germline assignment: CDR1 WSHSY and CDR2 SAAADI. V was shortened by 0 bases and J by 2 bases, with 7 bases between the two germline ends. The CDR3 nucleotides are TGCGCCAGCAGTGAGTCCAGGACAAACACTGAAGCTTTCTTT. Translating it yields CASSESRTNTEAFF.

Notes on this clone: This specimen includes other DNA sequences encoding the same CDR3. CDR3: CASSLLADTQYF. The CDR3 region has the DNA TGTGCCAGCAGCCTTCTAGCAGATACGCAGTATTTT. The rearrangement uses TRBV7-9 and TRBJ2-3; no clear D. The CDR3 has 12 residues. Germline loops: CDR1 SEHNR, CDR2 FQNEAQ (reference sequence). Trimming left V 5 bases short and J 4 bases short, with 7 bases between.

CDR3 region: CASTRSGAIYNEQFF. CDR3 in DNA: TGTGCCAGCACCAGATCAGGGGCTATTTACAATGAGCAGTTCTTC. The chain has TRBV6-5 and TRBJ2-1; weak D call: TRBD1 (6 bases). V was pared by 7 bases and J by 4 bases, with 17 bases between. The CDR3 consists of 15 residues. Germline V gene lookup returns CDR1 MNHEY and CDR2 SVGAGI.

The V gene is TRBV2, the J gene TRBJ1-1; perhaps TRBD1 as D (5 bases). Between the trimmed V and J ends, which lost 3 bases and 2 bases, there was a span of 10 bases. CDR3 length equals 14 residues. Germline-derived CDR1 and CDR2 are SNHLY and FYNNEI. CDR3 nucleotide sequence: TGTGCCAGCAGTGATCTGGGGGATAACACTGAAGCTTTCTTT. As protein: CASSDLGDNTEAFF.

Remarks on this clone: Other DNA sequences in the same sample also yield this CDR3. The rearrangement joins TRBV27 to TRBJ1-3; D is undetermined. The CDR3 consists of 14 residues. The germline gives CDR1 MNHEY, CDR2 SMNVEV (reference sequence). Trimming removed 2 bases at V and 0 bases at J, with 5 bases between. The CDR3 DNA is TGTGCCAGCAGTTTAGCGCCCTCTGGAAACACCATATATTTT. Its translation is CASSLAPSGNTIYF.

For the CDR3, the DNA is TGCGCCAGCAGCCCATGGGGACAAACCCAAGAGACCCAGTACTTC. It encodes CASSPWGQTQETQYF. The chain combines TRBV5-1 with TRBJ2-5, with a possible D match to TRBD1 (6 bases). The V end was cut by 4 bases, the J end by 1 base, with 14 bases between. The germline CDR1 and CDR2 sequences are SGHRS and YFSETQ. The CDR3 contains 15 residues. Based on the CDR3 plus reference TRBV5-1 and TRBJ2-5, the full variable domain is KAGVTQTPRYLIKTRGQQVTLSCSPISGHRSVSWYQQTPGQGLQFLFEYFSETQRNKGNFPGRFSGRQFSNSRSEMNVSTLELGDSALYLCASSPWGQTQETQYFGPGTRLLVL.

The chain recombines TRBV27 with TRBJ2-7, with D perhaps being TRBD1 or TRBD2 (5 bases each). The germline V gene has CDR1 MNHEY and CDR2 SMNVEV (reference sequence). V was clipped by 5 bases and J by 5 bases, with 10 bases between them. This CDR3 is built from 12 residues. The CDR3 loop reads CASSIRGDEQYF. The DNA for the CDR3 is TGTGCCAGCAGTATTCGAGGGGACGAGCAGTACTTC.